The entry below describes one T cell receptor beta chain. These data originate in a study of blood T cell repertoires in COVID-19. Only in-frame clones appear in the TCRdb table, and some are missing; sequencing was by immunoSEQ multiplex PCR. The repertoire has about 210,000 clones, about 88% of them found once; the top ten carry 4.9%. This CDR3 region has 15 residues. The V gene lost 4 bases and the J gene lost 2 bases, with 15 bases spanning the gap. From germline, CDR1 is KGHSH and CDR2 LQKENI. Material: peripheral blood. The receptor was derived from a woman older than 75 with acute or convalescent COVID-19. The genes are TRBV18 and TRBJ2-7; maybe TRBD1 (5 bases). The CDR3 protein is CASSQRTTDPYEQYF. The DNA for the CDR3 is TGTGCCAGCTCACAAAGGACAACCGACCCCTACGAGCAGTACTTC. The full variable domain, in which reference TRBV18 and TRBJ2-7 provide the parts outside the CDR3, is NAGVMQNPRHLVRRRGQEARLRCSPMKGHSHVYWYRQLPEEGLKFMVYLQKENIIDESGMPKERFSAEFPKEGPSILRIQQVVRGDSAAYFCASSQRTTDPYEQYFGPGTRLTVT.